The T cell receptor (beta chain) under discussion was sequenced for a study of cytomegalovirus exposure and HLA in healthy donors. Study-level points and caveats: Highest at DRB1 and lowest at HLA-C, TCR association rates differed among HLA loci in a later analysis. An apparent linkage of common viral pathogens to several of the most significant clusters emerged in a later analysis.

The CDR3 sequence is 17 residues long. Germline CDR1 is MGHRA and CDR2 is YSYEKL. V gave up 0 bases and J gave up 9 bases; unmatched junction bases: 9. Primers for the PCR totalled 60 Vbeta and 13 Jbeta. Clones were read by immunoSEQ multiplex PCR, and TCRdb kept only the in-frame ones, dropping some. Of 90,000 to 120,000 clones listed, approximately 80% are singletons. As regards this clone: Antigen: not known.

Input material: PBMCs. The chain is built from TRBV4-1 and TRBJ2-1, with 12 nucleotides matching TRBD2. This TCR derives from a female donor in good health and CMV-seropositive. This chain's CDR3 is CASSQDITSGGRGEQFF. CDR3 DNA: TGCGCCAGCAGCCAAGATATAACTAGCGGGGGGCGGGGTGAGCAGTTCTTC.